Following are 20 T cell receptor beta chains from one sample sequenced in a study of control samples from healthy donors and cancer patients. Using immunoSEQ multiplex PCR, the repertoire was profiled, and TCRdb retains in-frame clones only, with some absent. The repertoire has under 65,000 clones, 80% to 90% of them found once; the top ten carry roughly 13%. The sequenced material came from PBMCs. The receptors were sampled from a woman aged 55-75 years with lung cancer.

This clone showed up just once. This chain links TRBV2 with TRBJ1-5, with a weak D call TRBD1 (6 bases). The ends were cut back, 2 bases at V and 2 bases at J, with 13 bases in the middle. Germline V lookup: CDR1 SNHLY, CDR2 FYNNEI. The CDR3 has 16 amino acids. CDR3 loop: CASSEYQGPGNQPQHF. CDR3 nucleotide sequence: TGTGCCAGCAGTGAATATCAGGGGCCCGGCAATCAGCCCCAGCATTTT.

CDR3 nucleotides: TGTGCCAGCAGCGTGGGACTAGCGGGGGGGCCTCGGCAAGAGACCCAGTACTTC. This codes for CASSVGLAGGPRQETQYF. The chain employs TRBV7-2 and TRBJ2-5, with TRBD2 matching over 16 bases. Germline trimming cut 5 bases from V and 2 bases from J; bases unmatched to any gene: 8. There are 18 residues in the CDR3. Germline CDR1 is SGHTA and CDR2 is FQGNSA.

V is TRBV6-5 and J is TRBJ2-7, with TRBD1 matching 8 bases. From germline, CDR1 is MNHEY and CDR2 SVGAGI. The CDR3 totals 12 residues. V lost 5 bases and J lost 9; bases outside the gene matches: 6. DNA for the CDR3: TGTGCCAGCAGTCCCGGACAGGGTCGGCAGTACTTC. It codes for CASSPGQGRQYF.

The V call is TRBV5-1, the J call TRBJ1-1, with D possibly matching TRBD1 (6 bases). CDR3 size: 13 residues. V was shortened by 5 bases and J by 1 base, with 9 bases between the two germline ends. CDR1 and CDR2 from the germline V gene are SGHRS and YFSETQ. The CDR3 DNA sequence: TGCGCCAGCAGGTCGACAGGGAACACTGAAGCTTTCTTT. This codes for CASRSTGNTEAFF.

This clone was recorded once. DNA of the CDR3: TGTGCCAGCAGTGGTCGTGGACTAGCGGGATCGGGCCCCTATGAGCAGTTCTTC. Translated, it gives CASSGRGLAGSGPYEQFF. V is TRBV28 and J is TRBJ2-1; 12 positions match TRBD2. The V gene end was trimmed by 5 bases and the J gene end by 8 bases; junction bases not matched to a gene: 16. This CDR3 spans 18 amino acids. Germline-derived CDR1 and CDR2 are MDHEN and SYDVKM.

The chain employs TRBV28 and TRBJ1-6; the D is unclear. This CDR3 has 14 residues. Germline V gene data show CDR1 as MDHEN and CDR2 as SYDVKM. V dropped 2 bases and J dropped 7 bases, with 9 bases sitting between them. As DNA, the CDR3 is TGTGCCAGCAGTTTAGTACAGAAGAATTCACCCCTCCACTTT. Protein sequence: CASSLVQKNSPLHF.

The genes are TRBV7-7 and TRBJ2-2, with TRBD1 as a possible D gene (6 bases). The CDR3 is made up of 15 amino acids. The germline CDR1 and CDR2 sequences are SSHAT and FNYEAQ (reference sequence). V lost 6 bases to trimming and J lost 0 bases, with 11 bases between them. This CDR3 reads CASSFGTPNTGELFF. In nucleotides, the CDR3 is TGTGCCAGCAGTTTCGGGACACCGAACACCGGGGAGCTGTTTTTT.

This sequence joins TRBV28 and TRBJ1-1; TRBD1 matches at 8 bases. CDR1 MDHEN and CDR2 SYDVKM come from the germline V gene. V dropped 5 bases and J dropped 4; count of bases not matched to a gene: 9. This CDR3 region has 15 residues. CDR3 DNA sequence: TGTGCCAGCAGTGCCAGGGGGCGCGGGAGCACTGAAGCTTTCTTT. Translation: CASSARGRGSTEAFF.

The genes are TRBV7-9 and TRBJ2-5; TRBD1 matches at 10 bases. Germline values: CDR1 SEHNR, CDR2 FQNEAQ (reference sequence). V gave up 5 bases and J gave up 3 bases; unmatched junction bases: 3. There are 14 residues in the CDR3. The CDR3 here is CASSPGTGEETQYF. DNA of the CDR3: TGTGCCAGCAGCCCCGGGACAGGGGAAGAGACCCAGTACTTC.

The chain links TRBV6-1 to TRBJ2-7; D not certain. This CDR3 region has 13 residues. The V and J ends lost 0 bases and 9 bases respectively, with 12 bases between them. Germline CDR1 MNHNS, CDR2 SASEGT. CDR3 coding DNA: TGTGCCAGCAGTGAAGCTTGGCCAGGAAGGCAGTACTTC. Its protein is CASSEAWPGRQYF.

The chain employs TRBV5-1 and TRBJ1-6, with TRBD1 matching over 8 bases. Germline CDR1 SGHRS, CDR2 YFSETQ. The trim removed 0 bases at V and 7 bases at J, leaving 3 bases unmatched. This CDR3 contains 15 residues. The CDR3: CASSLGQGRNSPLHF. The CDR3 DNA follows: TGCGCCAGCAGCTTGGGACAGGGGAGGAATTCACCCCTCCACTTT.

The chain is built from TRBV28 and TRBJ2-7; 10 positions agree with TRBD2. After removal of 5 bases from V and 5 bases from J, the junction contained 18 bases not matched to a gene. CDR1 MDHEN and CDR2 SYDVKM come from the germline V gene. There are 18 residues in the CDR3. The chain's CDR3 is CASSTPSLGSGRLDEQYF. The CDR3 coding sequence is TGTGCCAGCAGTACCCCTTCGTTGGGTAGCGGGAGGTTGGACGAGCAGTACTTC.

The genes are TRBV2 and TRBJ2-7, with unresolved D. Trimming took off 7 bases at V and 3 bases at J, with 10 bases between the two ends. CDR3 length equals 12 residues. From germline, CDR1 is SNHLY and CDR2 FYNNEI. CDR3 nucleotide sequence: TGTGCCAGCATGGATTCCGGCTACGAGCAGTACTTC. Its protein product is CASMDSGYEQYF.

The rearrangement joins TRBV19 to TRBJ2-3; D possibly corresponds to TRBD2 (6 bases). CDR1 is LNHDA and CDR2 is SQIVND in the germline V gene (reference sequence). With 7 bases removed from V and 4 bases from J, the gap between germline ends came to 21 bases. There are 16 residues in the CDR3. This CDR3 reads CASTDGAAGLADTQYF. DNA for the CDR3: TGTGCCAGTACCGATGGAGCGGCGGGATTAGCAGATACGCAGTATTTT.

The chain has TRBV5-6 and TRBJ1-6; D not certain. Germline V gives CDR1 SGHDT, CDR2 YYEEEE. V shed 4 bases and J shed 6 bases, with 2 bases lying between them. CDR3 length equals 11 residues. CDR3 protein: CASSRNSPLHF. In DNA, the CDR3 is TGTGCCAGCAGCCGTAATTCACCCCTCCACTTT.

This clone was found once. J is TRBJ2-4 and V is TRBV7-3; D gene unclear. Deletions cut 5 bases from V and 0 bases from J, with 11 bases between. Germline values: CDR1 SGHTA, CDR2 FQGTGA. The CDR3 spans 15 residues. CDR3: CASSLQAVAKNIQYF. The CDR3, as DNA: TGTGCCAGCAGCCTCCAGGCAGTAGCCAAAAACATTCAGTACTTC. Complete variable domain (other parts from reference TRBV7-3 and TRBJ2-4): GAGVSQTPSNKVTEKGKYVELRCDPISGHTALYWYRQSLGQGPEFLIYFQGTGAADDSGLPNDRFFAVRPEGSVSTLKIQRTERGDSAVYLCASSLQAVAKNIQYFGAGTRLSVL.

The V and J genes are TRBV24-1 and TRBJ2-5; D not resolved. CDR3 size: 11 residues. Germline CDR1 and CDR2: KGHDR and SFDVKD. V lost 1 base and J 8 bases, leaving 4 bases between the germline ends. CDR3 residues: CATSDFGTQYF. The CDR3 nucleotides read TGTGCCACCAGTGATTTCGGCACCCAGTACTTC.

This clone was seen a few times. The chain is built from TRBV9 and TRBJ2-1; perhaps TRBD2 as D (6 bases). There are 15 residues in the CDR3. The V gene lost 4 bases and the J gene lost 4 bases, with 15 bases spanning the gap. Germline CDR1 and CDR2: SGDLS and YYNGEE. DNA for the CDR3: TGTGCCAGCAGCACCCAAGAGGGACTTTACAATGAGCAGTTCTTC. It yields the protein CASSTQEGLYNEQFF. Supplemented by reference TRBV9 and TRBJ2-1, the full variable domain reads DSGVTQTPKHLITATGQRVTLRCSPRSGDLSVYWYQQSLDQGLQFLIQYYNGEERAKGNILERFSAQQFPDLHSELNLSSLELGDSALYFCASSTQEGLYNEQFFGPGTRLTVL.

This clone was seen only once. The chain is built from TRBV5-4 and TRBJ1-2; no definite D call. V was shortened by 4 bases and J by 5 bases, with 15 bases between the two germline ends. Per the germline V gene, CDR1 is SGHNT and CDR2 is YYREEE (reference sequence). The CDR3 contains 14 residues. The CDR3 is CASSTIKQSYGYTF. In DNA, the CDR3 is TGTGCCAGCAGCACCATTAAACAGTCTTATGGCTACACCTTC.

This chain joins TRBV6-5 and TRBJ1-4; no clear D. The germline V and J ends were trimmed by 9 bases and 3 bases, with 11 bases remaining between them. The length of the CDR3 is 13 residues. The germline V gene encodes CDR1 MNHEY and CDR2 SVGAGI. The CDR3 DNA follows: TGTGCCAGTCGTAGAGTACCTAATGAAAAACTGTTTTTT. Translated, it gives CASRRVPNEKLFF.